The 13 T cell receptor beta chains below come from one sample, sequenced in a study of T cell changes during pregnancy in multiple sclerosis. Only in-frame clones appear in the TCRdb table, and some are missing; sequencing was by immunoSEQ multiplex PCR. The sample lists under 130,000 clones; roughly nine tenths were seen once. Sequencing used peripheral blood, obtained after pregnancy. The origin of the receptors is a female donor with multiple sclerosis, enrolled in a pregnancy study.

This chain uses TRBV2 with TRBJ2-3; 11 bases are shared with TRBD2. The CDR3 is made up of 15 amino acids. Unmatched junction bases numbered 2, after V lost 6 bases and J lost 0 bases. The germline CDR1 and CDR2 sequences are SNHLY and FYNNEI. CDR3 nucleotides: TGTGCCAGCAGGACTAGCGGGGTGAGCACAGATACGCAGTATTTT. Translating it yields CASRTSGVSTDTQYF. Variable domain in full (rest from reference TRBV2 and TRBJ2-3): EPEVTQTPSHQVTQMGQEVILRCVPISNHLYFYWYRQILGQKVEFLVSFYNNEISEKSEIFDDQFSVERPDGSNFTLKIRSTKLEDSAMYFCASRTSGVSTDTQYFGPGTRLTVL.

The V call is TRBV9, the J call TRBJ2-6, with TRBD2 matching 8 bases. The germline V gene has CDR1 SGDLS and CDR2 YYNGEE. J gave up 15 bases and V 0 bases, and 8 bases lay outside the gene matches. The CDR3 loop spans 14 amino acids. CDR3 nucleotides: TGTGCCAGCAGCGTAGGGCTAGCGGGTCCCACCCTGACTTTC. Amino acid sequence: CASSVGLAGPTLTF.

This clone was recorded once. The V call is TRBV5-1, the J call TRBJ2-1, with D possibly being TRBD2 (6 bases). The ends were cut back, 2 bases at V and 5 bases at J, with 11 bases in the middle. Germline CDR1 and CDR2: SGHRS and YFSETQ. The CDR3 runs to 14 residues. DNA for the CDR3: TGCGCCAGCAGCTTTCTGACTAGAAACAATGAGCAGTTCTTC. Translated, it gives CASSFLTRNNEQFF.

This chain connects TRBV2 to TRBJ2-5; 14 bases fit TRBD2. Germline CDR1 is SNHLY and CDR2 is FYNNEI. V lost 10 bases, J lost 3 bases, and 7 bases stayed unmatched. This CDR3 is 15 amino acids long. CDR3 protein: CAIGLAGGKKETQYF. The DNA for the CDR3 is TGTGCCATCGGACTAGCGGGAGGAAAAAAAGAGACCCAGTACTTC.

The CDR3 bases are TGTGCCAGCAGCTCAACAGATACGCAGTATTTT. This codes for CASSSTDTQYF. V and J are TRBV7-9 and TRBJ2-3; D uncertain. The V end lost 4 bases, the J end lost 3 bases, and 2 bases lay between the germline ends. This CDR3 has 11 residues. Germline V lookup: CDR1 SEHNR, CDR2 FQNEAQ (reference sequence).

The CDR3 here is CASSLTRNQPQHF. CDR3 in DNA: TGTGCCAGCAGTTTGACAAGGAATCAGCCCCAGCATTTT. The V gene is TRBV27, the J gene TRBJ1-5, with D uncertain. CDR1 is MNHEY, CDR2 SMNVEV, per germline (reference sequence). The CDR3 loop spans 13 amino acids. V gave up 3 bases and J gave up 4 bases, with 7 bases separating them.

The chain uses TRBV4-3 and TRBJ2-7; D perhaps matches TRBD1 (6 bases). The germline V and J ends were trimmed by 1 base and 3 bases, with 16 bases remaining between them. The germline gives CDR1 LGHNA, CDR2 YSLEER. This CDR3 is 16 amino acids long. CDR3 bases: TGCGCCAGCAGCCAAGGACAGGACAAGCCCCACTACGAGCAGTACTTC. Translated, it gives CASSQGQDKPHYEQYF.

The chain combines TRBV13 with TRBJ1-2; a weak D match, TRBD1 (6 bases). CDR1 is PRHDT, CDR2 FYEKMQ, per germline (reference sequence). The V end lost 6 bases, the J end lost 4 bases, and 15 bases lay between the germline ends. The CDR3 spans 14 residues. CDR3 sequence: CASRRQTDSYGYTF. As DNA, the CDR3 is TGTGCCAGCAGGCGCCAGACGGACAGCTATGGCTACACCTTC.

This chain joins TRBV6-1 and TRBJ1-5; 9 bases line up with TRBD1. CDR3 length: 15 amino acids. The V segment lost 6 bases and the J segment 3 bases; nucleotides outside the gene matches: 6. Germline CDR1 reads MNHNS; CDR2 reads SASEGT. The CDR3 coding sequence is TGTGCCAGCAGCCCGGGACAGGGACCCAATCAGCCCCAGCATTTT. Translated: CASSPGQGPNQPQHF.

The rearrangement links TRBV29-1 to TRBJ2-2; possible D gene TRBD2, 6 bases. The CDR3 covers 12 residues. V lost 7 bases to trimming and J lost 7 bases, with 13 bases between them. The germline gives CDR1 SQVTM, CDR2 ANQGSEA. For the CDR3, the DNA is TGCAGCGGGTCCGGAGGGTACGGGGAGCTGTTTTTT. Protein: CSGSGGYGELFF.

The chain recombines TRBV6-1 with TRBJ2-5, with 13 nucleotides matching TRBD2. Germline assignment: CDR1 MNHNS and CDR2 SASEGT. Trimming cost V 8 bases and J 4 bases; bases outside gene matches: 7. The CDR3 extends over 15 amino acids. The CDR3 region has the DNA TGTGCCAGCTCAGGGACTAGCGGGGCCCGAGAGACCCAGTACTTC. Translation: CASSGTSGARETQYF.

V usage is TRBV25-1 and J usage is TRBJ2-1; 7 bases align to TRBD1. This CDR3 region has 16 residues. Germline trimming cut 6 bases from V and 3 bases from J; bases unmatched to any gene: 11. The germline V gene has CDR1 MGHDK and CDR2 SYGVNS. This CDR3 reads CASSVWGTERYNEQFF. In nucleotides, the CDR3 is TGTGCCAGCAGCGTTTGGGGGACAGAGCGCTACAATGAGCAGTTCTTC.

This clone was observed a single time. V and J are TRBV11-2 and TRBJ2-1, with 8 bases that match TRBD1. V was clipped by 1 base and J by 10 bases; unmatched bases: 6. The CDR3 covers 14 residues. Germline CDR1 reads SGHAT; CDR2 reads FQNNGV. The CDR3 reads CASSLGTGSREQFF. The CDR3 nucleotides are TGTGCCAGCAGCTTAGGGACAGGGAGCAGGGAGCAGTTCTTC. The full variable domain, rest sourced from reference TRBV11-2 and TRBJ2-1, is EAGVAQSPRYKIIEKRQSVAFWCNPISGHATLYWYQQILGQGPKLLIQFQNNGVVDDSQLPKDRFSAERLKGVDSTLKIQPAKLEDSAVYLCASSLGTGSREQFFGPGTRLTVL.